The 21 T cell receptor beta chains presented below share a single source sample, sequenced in a study of blood T cells in healthy people across ages. Next came a second PCR, run for about 7 to 12 cycles, which used a sample-barcoded 5' primer along with a J-beta primer mix. TCRdb processed the 5' RACE reads anew with MiXCR; each CDR3 protein has one entry. The sample contains 650,000 to 1,000,000 distinct CDR3 sequences, roughly 34% of which appear only once. Sequenced input: blood. The receptors were sampled from a young man in good health.

The rearrangement links TRBV7-8 to TRBJ2-3; TRBD2 matches at 13 bases. This CDR3 region has 17 residues. V was clipped by 5 bases and J by 0 bases; unmatched bases: 5. In germline, CDR1 is SGHVS, CDR2 FQNEAQ. Here the CDR3 DNA reads TGTGCCAGCAGCCCCCGGACTAGCGGGGGTAGCACAGATACGCAGTATTTT. Translated: CASSPRTSGGSTDTQYF.

This clonotype was seen only a few times. This chain joins TRBV4-2 and TRBJ2-3; the D gene is possibly TRBD2 (6 bases). Germline loops: CDR1 LGHNA, CDR2 YNFKEQ. Deletions cut 3 bases from V and 2 bases from J, with 18 bases between. The CDR3 length is 17 residues. As DNA, the CDR3 is TGTGCCAGCAGCCACGACCCGGGACTCGGGTACACAGATACGCAGTATTTT. Residues: CASSHDPGLGYTDTQYF.

Comments on this clonotype: A much larger clone sits a single nucleotide away, making a read error possible. The rearrangement joins TRBV7-2 to TRBJ2-6; maybe TRBD2 (5 bases). In germline, CDR1 is SGHTA, CDR2 FQGNSA. The CDR3 runs to 16 residues. Deletions cut 5 bases from V and 1 base from J, with 12 bases between. This CDR3 reads CASSPSILSGANVLTF. In DNA form, the CDR3 reads TGTGCCAGCAGCCCTAGCATCTTGTCTGGGGCCAACGTCCTGACTTTC. Full variable domain (remainder filled in from reference TRBV7-2 and TRBJ2-6): GAGVSQSPSNKVTEKGKDVELRCDPISGHTALYWYRQSLGQGLEFLIYFQGNSAPDKSGLPSDRFSAERTGGSVSTLTIQRTQQEDSAVYLCASSPSILSGANVLTFGAGSRLTVL.

This clonotype was observed a handful of times. This rearrangement joins TRBV20-1 to TRBJ1-4; unclear D gene. The V gene lost 7 bases and the J gene lost 0 bases, with 9 bases spanning the gap. The CDR3 has 13 amino acids. Germline CDR1 reads DFQATT; CDR2 reads SNEGSKA (reference sequence). The CDR3 region is CSVKGSTNEKLFF. CDR3 nucleotides: TGCAGTGTAAAGGGTTCAACTAATGAAAAACTGTTTTTT.

This clonotype has a single count. The gene calls are TRBV7-3 and TRBJ2-3; tentative D call: TRBD2 (5 bases). The CDR3 runs 15 residues. Trimming removed 1 base from V and 1 base from J, with 9 bases in between. Germline CDR1 SGHTA, CDR2 FQGTGA. The CDR3, as DNA: TGTGCCAGCAGCTTAAGTCACGGGGGCACAGATACGCAGTATTTT. It yields the protein CASSLSHGGTDTQYF.

V is TRBV4-1 and J is TRBJ2-3; D unclear. Germline V gene sequence: CDR1 MGHRA, CDR2 YSYEKL. With 1 base removed from V and 7 bases from J, the gap between germline ends came to 9 bases. The CDR3 consists of 13 residues. The CDR3 loop reads CASSQGSLNTQYF. DNA of the CDR3: TGCGCCAGCAGCCAAGGCTCGCTGAATACGCAGTATTTT.

The genes are TRBV20-1 and TRBJ2-1; D assignment may be TRBD1 or TRBD2 (5 bases each). Deletions cut 8 bases from V and 15 bases from J, with 20 bases between. The CDR3 is made up of 11 amino acids. Germline CDR1 DFQATT, CDR2 SNEGSKA (reference sequence). The CDR3 region has the DNA TGCAGTTTACAAGCCGGGACGCTTTCGTTCTTC. Translating gives CSLQAGTLSFF.

On this clonotype itself: Since a much larger clone is just one base distant, this may be a read error. The rearrangement links TRBV27 to TRBJ2-1; D unresolved. The germline V gene encodes CDR1 MNHEY and CDR2 SMNVEV (reference sequence). The CDR3 is 13 amino acids. V gave up 0 bases and J gave up 9 bases, with 9 bases separating them. The CDR3 nucleotides read TGTGCCAGCAGTTTATCGATGGGCAGTGAGCAGTTCTTC. It codes for CASSLSMGSEQFF.

This clonotype was seen more than once but under ten times. This sequence joins TRBV3-1 and TRBJ2-1; maybe TRBD1 (5 bases). Germline CDR1 reads LGHDT; CDR2 reads YNNKEL (reference sequence). This CDR3 is built from 15 residues. The germline V and J ends were trimmed by 3 bases and 8 bases, with 17 bases remaining between them. The CDR3 reads CASSHRAGRNHEQFF. The CDR3 region has the DNA TGTGCCAGCAGCCACCGGGCAGGGCGGAATCATGAGCAGTTCTTC.

The chain carries TRBV20-1 and TRBJ2-3, with D unclear. In germline, CDR1 is DFQATT, CDR2 SNEGSKA (reference sequence). The CDR3 covers 15 residues. The germline V and J ends were trimmed by 0 bases and 0 bases, with 10 bases remaining between them. The CDR3 coding sequence is TGCAGTGCTAGAGAGGGAACTACAAGCACAGATACGCAGTATTTT. This codes for CSAREGTTSTDTQYF.

The J gene is TRBJ2-5, the V gene TRBV15; a possible D gene is TRBD1 (6 bases). This CDR3 is 16 amino acids long. Germline V gene sequence: CDR1 LNHNV, CDR2 YYDKDF (reference sequence). V was pared by 5 bases and J by 1 base, with 17 bases between. This CDR3 reads CATSRLVTGFQETQYF. The CDR3 DNA follows: TGTGCCACCAGCCGGCTCGTTACAGGGTTCCAAGAGACCCAGTACTTC.

This clonotype has a single count. This may come from a read error, since a much larger clone is one base off. The chain couples TRBV21-1 to TRBJ2-3. TRBV21-1 is noted as a pseudogene. CDR3 length equals 19 residues. In DNA form, the CDR3 reads TGTGCCAGCAGCAAAGACAGCCAAGAGCAAGGGAATGTGTCAGATACGCAGTATTTT. Translation: CASSKDSQEQGNVSDTQYF.

V gene TRBV20-1 combines with J gene TRBJ1-5; unclear D gene. The CDR3 is 14 residues long. Germline CDR1 and CDR2: DFQATT and SNEGSKA (reference sequence). Between the trimmed V and J ends, which lost 4 bases and 1 base, there was a span of 11 bases. The CDR3 DNA is TGCAGTGCTACCTTAGGACCGAGCAATCAGCCCCAGCATTTT. Protein sequence: CSATLGPSNQPQHF.

This clonotype was seen repeatedly, ten times or more. This chain connects TRBV20-1 to TRBJ2-3; no clear D. Germline lookup yields CDR1 DFQATT and CDR2 SNEGSKA (reference sequence). The V gene lost 4 bases and the J gene lost 0 bases, with 17 bases spanning the gap. The CDR3 is 16 amino acids. The DNA for the CDR3 is TGCAGTGCTACCCCACCATCAATTTCTAGCACAGATACGCAGTATTTT. Amino acid sequence: CSATPPSISSTDTQYF.

The chain has TRBV29-1 and TRBJ2-5; TRBD2 aligns across 10 bases. Per germline, CDR1 SQVTM and CDR2 ANQGSEA. The J segment lost 2 bases and the V segment lost 1 base, leaving 1 base of the junction unmatched. The CDR3 length is 14 residues. Here the CDR3 reads CSVEGTSGQETQYF. The CDR3 DNA sequence: TGCAGCGTTGAAGGGACTAGCGGTCAAGAGACCCAGTACTTC.

The chain has TRBV6-5 and TRBJ2-2, with D perhaps given as TRBD1 or TRBD2 (7 bases each). CDR1 MNHEY and CDR2 SVGAGI come from the germline V gene. Trimming cost V 2 bases and J 3 bases, with 16 bases left between them. The CDR3 consists of 17 residues. The CDR3 protein is CASSYPRQGGDTGELFF. CDR3 bases: TGTGCCAGCAGTTACCCTCGACAGGGAGGGGACACCGGGGAGCTGTTTTTT.

The chain recombines TRBV2 with TRBJ2-4, with D maybe TRBD1 (5 bases). The J call may be wrong; the DNA end is better matched by TRBJ2-7. CDR3 length: 11 residues. Germline values: CDR1 SNHLY, CDR2 FYNNEI. CDR3 region: CASSTGFEQYF. The CDR3 DNA reads as TGTGCCAGCAGTACAGGCTTCGAGCAGTACTTC.

The chain is built from TRBV12-3 or TRBV12-4 and TRBJ2-1, with 7 bases matching TRBD2. Near its end, the DNA agrees better with TRBJ2-7, so the J call may be wrong. The CDR3 is 17 amino acids. CDR3 region: CASSSRAGRSSYNEQYF. The CDR3 DNA is TGTGCCAGCAGTTCGAGAGCGGGGCGAAGCTCCTACAATGAGCAGTACTTC.

The chain carries TRBV9 and TRBJ1-1; tentative D call: TRBD1 (5 bases). The germline V gene encodes CDR1 SGDLS and CDR2 YYNGEE. V lost 5 bases to trimming and J lost 3 bases, with 14 bases between them. The CDR3 consists of 14 residues. The CDR3 sequence is CASSTEQVDTEAFF. The DNA for the CDR3 is TGTGCCAGCAGTACCGAACAGGTTGACACTGAAGCTTTCTTT.

The chain's CDR3 is CASSQLGTAQETQYF. The CDR3 DNA is TGCGCCAGCAGCCAGTTAGGGACGGCGCAAGAGACCCAGTACTTC. The J gene is TRBJ2-5, the V gene TRBV4-1, with D tentatively TRBD1 or TRBD2 (5 bases each). The germline CDR1 and CDR2 sequences are MGHRA and YSYEKL. This CDR3 contains 15 residues. V dropped 3 bases and J dropped 2 bases, with 13 bases sitting between them.

On this clonotype itself: This may be a read error: a much more frequent sequence differs by one nucleotide. V usage is TRBV3-1 and J usage is TRBJ2-1; D not resolved. With the DNA end fitting TRBJ2-7 better, the J assignment may be wrong. The CDR3 is 16 amino acids. Germline CDR1 LGHDT, CDR2 YNNKEL (reference sequence). Here the CDR3 DNA reads TGTGCCAGCAGCCCGCGTAAGCAGAGCTCCTACAATGAGCAGTACTTC. As protein: CASSPRKQSSYNEQYF.